This entry lists 13 T cell receptor beta chains sequenced from one sample in a study of T cell repertoires in cytomegalovirus infection. Antigen specificity for these receptors is unknown. TCRdb itself ran the reads through MiXCR, one entry per CDR3 protein. The sample has around 100,000 distinct CDR3 sequences, approximately 45% seen once. The sample in question was CD8+ T cells from cultured PBMCs, obtained from culture after CMV antigen stimulation. The receptors stem from a human donor in good health (CMV status not recorded). Some clones in this sample may be carry-over from other donors' samples.

The chain recombines TRBV2 with TRBJ2-3; 8 bases are a match to TRBD2. The germline CDR1 and CDR2 sequences are SNHLY and FYNNEI. The CDR3 loop spans 17 amino acids. V shed 3 bases and J 1 base; nucleotides not matched to a gene: 9. CDR3 sequence (DNA): TGTGCCAGCAGTGAGTTAGCGGGGTTGCTCGGCACAGATACGCAGTATTTT. Translated: CASSELAGLLGTDTQYF.

The rearrangement links TRBV4-2 to TRBJ2-3; 12 bases are a match to TRBD2. The J segment lost 6 bases and the V segment lost 5 bases, leaving 12 bases of the junction unmatched. The CDR3 extends over 17 amino acids. Germline V gene lookup returns CDR1 LGHNA and CDR2 YNFKEQ. CDR3 protein: CASSWDLAGGSSDTQYF. For the CDR3, the DNA is TGTGCCAGCAGCTGGGATCTAGCGGGGGGGTCGTCGGATACGCAGTATTTT.

The rearrangement joins TRBV5-1 to TRBJ1-1, with 8 bases matching TRBD1. Germline lookup yields CDR1 SGHRS and CDR2 YFSETQ. V was pared by 3 bases and J by 0 bases, with 4 bases of the junction left unmatched. The CDR3 runs to 15 residues. The DNA of the CDR3 is TGCGCCAGCAGCTCCGGGACAGGCATGAACACTGAAGCTTTCTTT. This translates into CASSSGTGMNTEAFF. Full variable domain (rest looked up from reference TRBV5-1 and TRBJ1-1): KAGVTQTPRYLIKTRGQQVTLSCSPISGHRSVSWYQQTPGQGLQFLFEYFSETQRNKGNFPGRFSGRQFSNSRSEMNVSTLELGDSALYLCASSSGTGMNTEAFFGQGTRLTVV.

The chain couples TRBV2 to TRBJ2-7, with no clear D. CDR1 is SNHLY, CDR2 FYNNEI, per germline. The V and J ends lost 8 bases and 0 bases respectively, with 8 bases between them. The CDR3 sequence is 12 residues long. The CDR3 nucleotides read TGTGCCAGCTGGGCGAGCTCCTACGAGCAGTACTTC. As protein: CASWASSYEQYF.

The gene calls are TRBV7-9 and TRBJ1-6; possible D gene TRBD1, 6 bases. V lost 0 bases, J lost 14 bases, and 14 bases lay in between. Germline CDR1 reads SEHNR; CDR2 reads FQNEAQ (reference sequence). This CDR3 is 14 amino acids long. As DNA, the CDR3 is TGTGCCAGCAGCTTAGCGGTGGGGGCCGGTACCCTCCACTTT. It is translated as CASSLAVGAGTLHF.

V and J are TRBV12-3 or TRBV12-4 and TRBJ1-2; TRBD1 matches 7 bases. The CDR3 is 12 amino acids. Unmatched junction bases numbered 3, after V lost 3 bases and J lost 8 bases. Written as DNA, the CDR3 is TGTGCCAGCAGTTTCACAGGGGACGGCTACACCTTC. Translating gives CASSFTGDGYTF.

The chain combines TRBV12-3 or TRBV12-4 with TRBJ2-7; D may be TRBD1 or TRBD2 (5 bases each). There are 14 residues in the CDR3. V lost 7 bases and J 1 base, leaving 14 bases between the germline ends. The CDR3 DNA sequence: TGTGCCAGCACCCTGGGGGACGATTCCTACGAGCAGTACTTC. This translates into CASTLGDDSYEQYF.

This clonotype was detected ten times or more. The rearrangement joins TRBV19 to TRBJ2-1, with 12 bases aligning to TRBD2. Germline values: CDR1 LNHDA, CDR2 SQIVND (reference sequence). The CDR3 length is 14 residues. The J segment lost 3 bases and the V segment lost 9 bases, leaving 3 bases of the junction unmatched. Written as DNA, the CDR3 is TGTGCCAGCCAACTAGCGGGGGGCTACAATGAGCAGTTCTTC. The encoded protein is CASQLAGGYNEQFF.

The rearrangement uses TRBV4-1 and TRBJ1-6; D gene uncertain. V lost 0 bases and J 7 bases, leaving 16 bases between the germline ends. Germline-derived CDR1 and CDR2 are MGHRA and YSYEKL. The CDR3 runs to 17 residues. CDR3 DNA sequence: TGCGCCAGCAGCCAAGAAATTAGAGAATATTCCAATTCACCCCTCCACTTT. Translated: CASSQEIREYSNSPLHF.

The chain uses TRBV20-1 and TRBJ2-1, with a possible D match to TRBD2 (7 bases). Germline V gives CDR1 DFQATT, CDR2 SNEGSKA (reference sequence). Trimming removed 4 bases at V and 3 bases at J, with 13 bases between. This CDR3 comprises 14 residues. CDR3 loop: CSAMGGPNYNEQFF. The CDR3, as DNA: TGCAGTGCTATGGGGGGGCCTAACTACAATGAGCAGTTCTTC.

This clonotype was detected only once. This sequence joins TRBV28 and TRBJ2-7; D not certain. Germline CDR1 and CDR2: MDHEN and SYDVKM. The V end was cut by 8 bases, the J end by 4 bases, with 15 bases between. This CDR3 has 13 amino acids. CDR3 region: CASQIQTHYEQYF. CDR3 coding DNA: TGTGCCAGCCAAATCCAGACACATTACGAGCAGTACTTC.

This clonotype was seen more than once but under ten times. The chain employs TRBV4-1 and TRBJ1-5; D is uncertain. The CDR3 is 14 residues long. Trimming pared 7 bases from V and 4 bases from J, leaving 14 bases between. In germline, CDR1 is MGHRA, CDR2 YSYEKL. The CDR3 protein is CASNNGVGNQPQHF. In nucleotides, the CDR3 is TGCGCCAGCAACAACGGGGTGGGAAATCAGCCCCAGCATTTT.

This rearrangement joins TRBV7-6 to TRBJ2-1, with D unclear. Per germline, CDR1 SGHVS and CDR2 FNYEAQ. The CDR3 has 13 amino acids. V lost 5 bases to trimming and J lost 8 bases, with 13 bases between them. This chain's CDR3 is CASSTLTSYEQFF. DNA of the CDR3: TGTGCCAGCAGCACACTCACCAGCTATGAGCAGTTCTTC.